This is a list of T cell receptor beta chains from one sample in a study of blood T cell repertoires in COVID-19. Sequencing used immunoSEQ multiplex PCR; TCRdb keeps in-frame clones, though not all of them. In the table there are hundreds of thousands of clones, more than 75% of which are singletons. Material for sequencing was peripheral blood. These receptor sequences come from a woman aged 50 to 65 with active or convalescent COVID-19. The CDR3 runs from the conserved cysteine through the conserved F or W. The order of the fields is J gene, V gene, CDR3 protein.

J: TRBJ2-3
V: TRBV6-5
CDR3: CASSYRGGAQDTQYF

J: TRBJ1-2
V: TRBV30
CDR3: CAWTPGGRSYLNGYTF

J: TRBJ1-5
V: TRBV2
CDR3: CASTQNTGMNQPQHF

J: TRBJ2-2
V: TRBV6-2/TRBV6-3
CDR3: CASSITPPGGYTGELFF

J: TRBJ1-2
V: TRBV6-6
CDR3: CASSRDRSYGYTF

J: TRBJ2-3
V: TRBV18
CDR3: CASSPAGGSTDTQYF

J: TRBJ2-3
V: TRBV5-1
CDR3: CASSPGTPRTDTQYF

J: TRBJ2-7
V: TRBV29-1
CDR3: CSVVGQSSYEQYF

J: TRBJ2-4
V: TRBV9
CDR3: CASSRDEGVAKNIQYF

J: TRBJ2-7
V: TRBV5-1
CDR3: CASSLVASGAGVYEQYF

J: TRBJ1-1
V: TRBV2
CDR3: CATRSTPSEAFF

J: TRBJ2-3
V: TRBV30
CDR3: CAWSFGGQGTDTQYF

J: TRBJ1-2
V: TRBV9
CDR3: CASSVGPGVREGYTF

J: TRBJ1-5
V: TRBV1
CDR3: CTSRRGTGGNQPQHF

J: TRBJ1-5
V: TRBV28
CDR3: CASRTPSRDRYNQPQHF

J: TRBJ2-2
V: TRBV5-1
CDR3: CASSLGREDNTGELFF

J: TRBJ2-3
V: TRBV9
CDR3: CASSVGTSGGLTDTQYF

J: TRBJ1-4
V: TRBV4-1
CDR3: CASSQDGVVGRGEKLFF

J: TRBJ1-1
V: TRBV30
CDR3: CAWVKGAEGQAFF

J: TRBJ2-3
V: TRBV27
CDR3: CASSPLGTPDTQYF

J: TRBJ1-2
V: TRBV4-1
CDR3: CASSLKTTGPPVNYGYTF

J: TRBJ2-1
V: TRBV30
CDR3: CAWRQKGNEQFF